These 31 T cell receptor beta chains came from one sample sequenced in a study of blood T cell repertoires in COVID-19. Measured with immunoSEQ multiplex PCR; TCRdb has only the in-frame clones, and not every one. The sample consists of about 220,000 clones, approximately 77% of them appearing once. The sequenced sample was peripheral blood. These receptors came from a woman older than 75 with acute or convalescent COVID-19.

This clone was found a few times. The rearrangement uses TRBV6-6 and TRBJ1-5; 7 bases line up with TRBD1. The CDR3 is 15 amino acids. The germline V gene has CDR1 MNHNY and CDR2 SVGAGI (reference sequence). V was pared by 6 bases and J by 2 bases, with 7 bases of the junction left unmatched. CDR3 sequence: CASRPQGTRNQPQHF. The CDR3 region has the DNA TGTGCCAGCAGACCACAGGGGACGCGCAATCAGCCCCAGCATTTT.

J is TRBJ1-1 and V is TRBV6-6; no clear D gene. The CDR3 is 14 amino acids. Germline V lookup: CDR1 MNHNY, CDR2 SVGAGI (reference sequence). Trimming left V 5 bases short and J 0 bases short, with 10 bases between. The CDR3 coding sequence is TGTGCCAGCAGTACGGTCGCTATGAACACTGAAGCTTTCTTT. Translation: CASSTVAMNTEAFF.

V gene TRBV7-3 combines with J gene TRBJ1-5; D is ambiguous. The ends were cut back, 5 bases at V and 6 bases at J, with 11 bases in the middle. This CDR3 comprises 13 residues. Germline CDR1 and CDR2: SGHTA and FQGTGA. The CDR3 loop is CASSTSSGQPQHF. DNA for the CDR3: TGTGCCAGCAGCACCTCATCAGGTCAGCCCCAGCATTTT.

The chain carries TRBV7-2 and TRBJ2-2; D is undetermined. V was trimmed by 1 base and J by 4 bases, leaving 7 bases between them. The germline V gene has CDR1 SGHTA and CDR2 FQGNSA. There are 14 residues in the CDR3. CDR3 sequence (DNA): TGTGCCAGCAGCTTAGATGTTAGCACCGGGGAGCTGTTTTTT. The encoded protein is CASSLDVSTGELFF.

This clone occurred once. This chain links TRBV7-9 with TRBJ1-3; D gene uncertain. Trimming left V 4 bases short and J 0 bases short, with 10 bases between. CDR1 is SEHNR, CDR2 FQNEAQ, per germline (reference sequence). The CDR3 covers 15 residues. The CDR3 DNA reads TGTGCCAGCAGCTATCGTCTCAGCTCTGGAAACACCATATATTTT. Amino acid sequence: CASSYRLSSGNTIYF.

V usage is TRBV13 and J usage is TRBJ2-1, with 7 positions matching TRBD1. This CDR3 contains 16 residues. Looked up from germline, CDR1 is PRHDT and CDR2 is FYEKMQ (reference sequence). J gave up 4 bases and V 3 bases, and 9 bases lay outside the gene matches. The CDR3 reads CASSFNQGDLYNEQFF. The CDR3 DNA follows: TGTGCCAGCAGCTTTAACCAGGGGGACCTATACAATGAGCAGTTCTTC.

This clone occurred once. The chain has TRBV7-9 and TRBJ1-5; 8 bases are shared with TRBD1. Per the germline V gene, CDR1 is SEHNR and CDR2 is FQNEAQ (reference sequence). V trimming: 5 bases; J trimming: 0 bases; junction bases outside the gene matches: 3. The CDR3 extends over 15 amino acids. The CDR3 loop reads CASSEGQVSNQPQHF. The CDR3 bases are TGTGCCAGCAGCGAGGGACAGGTTAGCAATCAGCCCCAGCATTTT.

Turning to this clone: Other DNA sequences within the sample encode an identical CDR3. The chain is built from TRBV19 and TRBJ2-1, with D perhaps matching TRBD1 (6 bases). The CDR3 spans 14 residues. The germline V gene has CDR1 LNHDA and CDR2 SQIVND (reference sequence). Deletions cut 3 bases from V and 3 bases from J, with 9 bases between. CDR3 residues: CASSIAQGYNEQFF. The CDR3 DNA reads TGTGCCAGTAGTATTGCACAGGGCTACAATGAGCAGTTCTTC.

CDR3 region: CASSLSGGGTDEQYF. DNA for the CDR3: TGTGCCAGCAGTTTATCAGGGGGGGGAACTGATGAGCAGTACTTC. This chain joins TRBV27 and TRBJ2-7; D is perhaps TRBD2 (7 bases). CDR3 length equals 15 residues. The V end lost 0 bases, the J end lost 7 bases, and 16 bases lay between the germline ends. Germline V gene data show CDR1 as MNHEY and CDR2 as SMNVEV (reference sequence).

V is TRBV11-2 and J is TRBJ1-1; D may be TRBD1 (5 bases). Trimming took off 3 bases at V and 0 bases at J, with 11 bases between the two ends. The CDR3 length is 15 residues. Germline V gene sequence: CDR1 SGHAT, CDR2 FQNNGV. The CDR3, as DNA: TGTGCCAGCAGCTTCCAGGGTCCTATGAACACTGAAGCTTTCTTT. Protein: CASSFQGPMNTEAFF.

The chain is built from TRBV12-3 or TRBV12-4 and TRBJ2-2; perhaps TRBD2 as D (5 bases). CDR3 length equals 13 residues. V lost 3 bases to trimming and J lost 8 bases, with 10 bases between them. The CDR3 here is CASSFLLDGELFF. CDR3 coding DNA: TGTGCCAGCAGTTTTTTACTAGATGGGGAGCTGTTTTTT.

The CDR3 coding sequence is TGTGCCAGCAGTCCCCGGACACCTAAACTGTTTTTT. It translates to CASSPRTPKLFF. The V gene is TRBV28, the J gene TRBJ1-4; D perhaps matches TRBD1 (5 bases). V was cut by 5 bases and J by 11 bases, with 12 bases left in between. CDR3 size: 12 residues. Germline V gene data show CDR1 as MDHEN and CDR2 as SYDVKM.

The V call is TRBV6-6, the J call TRBJ1-2; D is unresolved. The germline CDR1 and CDR2 sequences are MNHNY and SVGAGI (reference sequence). This CDR3 contains 14 residues. V lost 5 bases, J lost 4 bases, and 14 bases lay in between. This chain's CDR3 is CASSLAPGPYGYTF. The CDR3 DNA sequence: TGTGCCAGCAGTCTCGCCCCCGGTCCCTATGGCTACACCTTC.

This chain links TRBV10-3 with TRBJ1-3; 10 positions match TRBD1. Germline CDR1 ENHRY, CDR2 SYGVKD. The CDR3 has 16 amino acids. J lost 3 bases, V lost 1 base, and 3 bases had no gene match. CDR3 DNA: TGTGCCATCAGTGAGTGGACAGGGGGAGGTGGAAACACCATATATTTT. Protein sequence: CAISEWTGGGGNTIYF.

This clone has at least ten counts. The chain carries TRBV6-5 and TRBJ1-1; possible D gene TRBD1, 6 bases. Trimming removed 6 bases from V and 5 bases from J, with 10 bases in between. Per germline, CDR1 MNHEY and CDR2 SVGAGI. CDR3 length: 12 amino acids. The CDR3 DNA reads as TGTGCCAGCAGCCAGGGGAATACTGAAGCTTTCTTT. Amino acid sequence: CASSQGNTEAFF.

As for this clone: This CDR3 is also generated by other DNA sequences in the sample. This chain connects TRBV12-3 or TRBV12-4 to TRBJ1-1; D uncertain. Trimming removed 6 bases from V and 10 bases from J, with 18 bases in between. The CDR3 runs to 13 residues. CDR3: CASSLGRDTGAFF. For the CDR3, the DNA is TGTGCCAGCAGCCTTGGACGGGATACGGGAGCTTTCTTT.

This chain joins TRBV4-1 and TRBJ1-5, with TRBD1 matching over 7 bases. V was clipped by 1 base and J by 0 bases; unmatched bases: 6. The CDR3 loop spans 17 amino acids. Germline lookup yields CDR1 MGHRA and CDR2 YSYEKL. CDR3 region: CASSQVLGTDSNQPQHF. The CDR3 DNA reads TGCGCCAGCAGCCAAGTCCTGGGGACAGATAGCAATCAGCCCCAGCATTTT.

The chain couples TRBV10-3 to TRBJ1-1, with D perhaps matching TRBD1 (5 bases). This CDR3 comprises 12 residues. Germline V gene lookup returns CDR1 ENHRY and CDR2 SYGVKD. V lost 11 bases and J lost 1, with 11 bases in between. The CDR3 protein is CAAMQGNTEAFF. CDR3 coding DNA: TGTGCCGCCATGCAGGGGAACACTGAAGCTTTCTTT.

This rearrangement joins TRBV4-1 to TRBJ2-2, with D perhaps matching TRBD2 (6 bases). Germline loops: CDR1 MGHRA, CDR2 YSYEKL. The CDR3 totals 15 residues. V dropped 4 bases and J dropped 6 bases, with 15 bases sitting between them. CDR3 amino acids: CASSLGTSGAGELFF. For the CDR3, the DNA is TGCGCCAGCAGCCTTGGGACTTCTGGGGCCGGGGAGCTGTTTTTT.

This clone was seen only a few times. V gene TRBV5-1 combines with J gene TRBJ2-7, with D perhaps matching TRBD2 (7 bases). Germline values: CDR1 SGHRS, CDR2 YFSETQ. The CDR3 has 15 amino acids. V was shortened by 3 bases and J by 0 bases, with 13 bases between the two germline ends. Written as DNA, the CDR3 is TGCGCCAGCAGCTCCGAGGGGGGGAGCTCCTACGAGCAGTACTTC. Translated, it gives CASSSEGGSSYEQYF.

This clone showed up just once. The chain joins TRBV9 to TRBJ2-2; TRBD2 is a possible D gene (5 bases). CDR3 length equals 15 residues. CDR1 is SGDLS, CDR2 YYNGEE, per germline. The ends were cut back, 0 bases at V and 10 bases at J, with 16 bases in the middle. The CDR3 reads CASSVESVRAPELFF. The CDR3 coding sequence is TGTGCCAGCAGCGTAGAGTCAGTGAGGGCACCGGAGCTGTTTTTT.

This chain joins TRBV11-2 and TRBJ2-7; 8 positions agree with TRBD2. CDR1 and CDR2 (germline): SGHAT, FQNNGV. Trimming took 9 bases from V and 3 from J; bases not matched to a gene: 16. The CDR3 contains 16 residues. This CDR3 reads CASHPGGPDTIYEQYF. In DNA form, the CDR3 reads TGTGCCAGTCACCCGGGGGGGCCGGACACCATCTACGAGCAGTACTTC.

The rearrangement links TRBV29-1 to TRBJ2-7; 7 bases are shared with TRBD2. J gave up 2 bases and V 6 bases, and 4 bases lay outside the gene matches. Germline-derived CDR1 and CDR2 are SQVTM and ANQGSEA. This CDR3 spans 12 amino acids. The CDR3 sequence is CSVGRVAYEQYF. DNA of the CDR3: TGCAGCGTGGGGAGGGTAGCCTACGAGCAGTACTTC.

This rearrangement joins TRBV25-1 to TRBJ1-2, with unresolved D. Germline CDR1 reads MGHDK; CDR2 reads SYGVNS. CDR3 length: 14 amino acids. Trimming took off 3 bases at V and 4 bases at J, with 12 bases between the two ends. This chain's CDR3 is CASSDSVPPYGYTF. The CDR3 DNA follows: TGTGCCAGCAGTGATTCAGTCCCACCCTATGGCTACACCTTC.

This clone has only one observation. This chain links TRBV11-2 with TRBJ2-3; a weak D match, TRBD2 (6 bases). Germline V gives CDR1 SGHAT, CDR2 FQNNGV. V lost 5 bases to trimming and J lost 1 base, with 16 bases between them. The CDR3 is 16 residues long. The CDR3 here is CASSLRSSVRTDTQYF. Written as DNA, the CDR3 is TGTGCCAGCAGCCTACGGTCTAGCGTTCGCACAGATACGCAGTATTTT.

V and J are TRBV12-5 and TRBJ1-1, with TRBD1 matching over 12 bases. The CDR3 extends over 17 amino acids. V shed 4 bases and J 5 bases; nucleotides not matched to a gene: 11. From germline, CDR1 is LGHNT and CDR2 FRNRAP. The CDR3 nucleotides read TGTGCTAGTGGTTCACGTCGCTGGGACAGGGGGCGAACTGAAGCTTTCTTT. As protein: CASGSRRWDRGRTEAFF.

The CDR3 region has the DNA TGTGCCAGCAGCCCCGGGGGACCTGAAGCTTTCTTT. Its translation is CASSPGGPEAFF. This chain connects TRBV5-6 to TRBJ1-1; the D gene is possibly TRBD1 (5 bases). CDR1 SGHDT and CDR2 YYEEEE come from the germline V gene. CDR3 length: 12 amino acids. Trimming shortened V by 4 bases and J by 6 bases, and 10 bases separated the two germline ends.

The V and J genes are TRBV11-2 and TRBJ1-1; maybe TRBD1 (5 bases). V lost 8 bases and J lost 1, with 17 bases in between. The CDR3 runs 15 residues. Germline assignment: CDR1 SGHAT and CDR2 FQNNGV. The CDR3 spells CASDDRGSGNTEAFF. The CDR3 DNA follows: TGTGCCAGCGACGACCGGGGGTCGGGGAACACTGAAGCTTTCTTT.

This chain connects TRBV28 to TRBJ2-7; 8 bases agree with TRBD2. The CDR3 has 14 amino acids. CDR1 is MDHEN and CDR2 is SYDVKM in the germline V gene. V gave up 2 bases and J gave up 2 bases; unmatched junction bases: 2. CDR3 protein: CASSLPGLAYEQYF. As DNA, the CDR3 is TGTGCCAGCAGTTTACCGGGACTAGCCTACGAGCAGTACTTC. The full variable domain, with the rest looked up from reference TRBV28 and TRBJ2-7, is DVKVTQSSRYLVKRTGEKVFLECVQDMDHENMFWYRQDPGLGLRLIYFSYDVKMKEKGDIPEGYSVSREKKERFSLILESASTNQTSMYLCASSLPGLAYEQYFGPGTRLTVT.

The rearrangement links TRBV7-2 to TRBJ2-7; the match to TRBD1 covers 8 bases. The V and J ends lost 3 bases and 0 bases, in that order; junction bases with no gene match: 4. From germline, CDR1 is SGHTA and CDR2 FQGNSA. There are 15 residues in the CDR3. The CDR3 region is CASSLGRGRSYEQYF. CDR3 DNA: TGTGCCAGCAGCTTGGGCAGGGGGCGCTCCTACGAGCAGTACTTC.

This chain links TRBV19 with TRBJ1-3, with a possible D match to TRBD1 (6 bases). The CDR3 extends over 16 amino acids. Germline-derived CDR1 and CDR2 are LNHDA and SQIVND (reference sequence). Trimming shortened V by 3 bases and J by 7 bases, and 19 bases separated the two germline ends. Here the CDR3 reads CASSMLGQKRGNTIYF. The CDR3 coding sequence is TGTGCCAGTAGTATGTTGGGACAAAAACGCGGGAACACCATATATTTT. Supplemented by reference TRBV19 and TRBJ1-3, the full variable domain reads DGGITQSPKYLFRKEGQNVTLSCEQNLNHDAMYWYRQDPGQGLRLIYYSQIVNDFQKGDIAEGYSVSREKKESFPLTVTSAQKNPTAFYLCASSMLGQKRGNTIYFGEGSWLTVV.